The 23 T cell receptor beta chains below were found in one sample sequenced in a study of chemoradiotherapy in HPV16-positive cancers (dated by TCRdb to between 2021 and 2024). Receptor amplification or capture employed the immunoSEQ multiplex PCR assay. TCRdb re-hosts the immuneACCESS table, in-frame sequences only. Its copies lack some clones; in the studies checked, an unresolved V gene accounts for under half of them, and the cause for the rest is not known. A total of roughly 39,000 clones appear in this sample, around 80% of them only once. The ten largest clones represent 4.5% to 6.5% of the sample. The sample in question was blood, obtained from a patient who underwent chemoradiotherapy. These receptors originate from a human donor with HPV-associated anogenital cancer.

The V gene is TRBV7-9, the J gene TRBJ2-7, with TRBD1 as a possible D gene (5 bases). Per germline, CDR1 SEHNR and CDR2 FQNEAQ (reference sequence). CDR3 length equals 13 residues. V was shortened by 5 bases and J by 0 bases, with 8 bases between the two germline ends. CDR3 coding DNA: TGTGCCAGCAGCATGACAGTCTCCTACGAGCAGTACTTC. This codes for CASSMTVSYEQYF.

This clone came up once. This chain connects TRBV7-6 to TRBJ1-3, with D hard to call. This CDR3 is 16 amino acids long. Germline CDR1 and CDR2: SGHVS and FNYEAQ. Trimming pared 1 base from V and 0 bases from J, leaving 10 bases between. The CDR3 DNA reads TGTGCCAGCAGCTTAGTAGGCGAGGACTCTGGAAACACCATATATTTT. This codes for CASSLVGEDSGNTIYF.

V and J are TRBV5-5 and TRBJ1-3; 7 bases match TRBD1. Germline V gives CDR1 SGHKS, CDR2 YYEKEE (reference sequence). Unmatched junction bases numbered 2, after V lost 2 bases and J lost 3 bases. This CDR3 contains 14 residues. The CDR3 loop is CASSFDRVGNTIYF. The CDR3 DNA follows: TGTGCCAGCAGCTTCGACAGGGTTGGAAACACCATATATTTT.

The genes are TRBV7-3 and TRBJ2-5, with no clear D. V was pared by 1 base and J by 2 bases, with 11 bases between. CDR1 and CDR2 (germline): SGHTA, FQGTGA. The CDR3 loop spans 15 amino acids. The CDR3 nucleotides are TGTGCCAGCAGCTTAAGGCCGAGTCCACAAGAGACCCAGTACTTC. Its translation: CASSLRPSPQETQYF.

This clone has only one observation. V is TRBV5-1 and J is TRBJ2-5, with D perhaps given as TRBD1 or TRBD2 (5 bases each). CDR3 length: 15 residues. V lost 3 bases to trimming and J lost 5 bases, with 17 bases between them. Germline values: CDR1 SGHRS, CDR2 YFSETQ. The chain's CDR3 is CASSSERGSWETQYF. In DNA, the CDR3 is TGCGCCAGCAGCTCGGAGAGGGGAAGTTGGGAGACCCAGTACTTC.

This sequence joins TRBV7-2 and TRBJ1-1; D perhaps matches TRBD1 (6 bases). CDR3 length: 15 residues. Germline lookup yields CDR1 SGHTA and CDR2 FQGNSA. Deletions cut 6 bases from V and 2 bases from J, with 16 bases between. CDR3 sequence (DNA): TGTGCCAGCAGACCACCCGGGGGCCTCAACACTGAAGCTTTCTTT. Translating it yields CASRPPGGLNTEAFF.

V usage is TRBV27 and J usage is TRBJ1-2, with D uncertain. The CDR3 covers 14 residues. CDR1 is MNHEY, CDR2 SMNVEV, per germline (reference sequence). The V and J ends lost 3 bases and 0 bases respectively, with 8 bases between them. The CDR3 here is CASSFWNSNYGYTF. The CDR3 DNA reads as TGTGCCAGCAGTTTCTGGAACTCTAACTATGGCTACACCTTC.

The chain is built from TRBV6-5 and TRBJ1-5; no clear D gene. Germline V CDR1 and CDR2: MNHEY, SVGAGI. This CDR3 contains 13 residues. V was pared by 6 bases and J by 2 bases, with 8 bases between. The CDR3 spells CASRTDGNQPQHF. CDR3 coding DNA: TGTGCCAGCAGGACGGATGGCAATCAGCCCCAGCATTTT.

V usage is TRBV10-1 and J usage is TRBJ1-2; the D gene is possibly TRBD1 (5 bases). Looked up from germline, CDR1 is WNHNN and CDR2 is SYGVQD (reference sequence). Trimming took 3 bases from V and 1 from J, leaving 6 bases between them. This CDR3 is built from 13 residues. The CDR3: CASSEDSNYGYTF. The DNA of the CDR3 is TGCGCCAGCAGTGAAGACAGTAACTATGGCTACACCTTC.

V and J are TRBV28 and TRBJ1-2; D is possibly TRBD1 (5 bases). V lost 6 bases, J lost 6 bases, and 17 bases lay in between. CDR1 MDHEN and CDR2 SYDVKM come from the germline V gene. This CDR3 is built from 14 residues. CDR3 residues: CASRKFSGADGYTF. CDR3 coding DNA: TGTGCCAGCAGAAAGTTCTCCGGGGCGGATGGCTACACCTTC.

The gene calls are TRBV5-4 and TRBJ2-2; possible D gene TRBD1, 5 bases. Germline lookup yields CDR1 SGHNT and CDR2 YYREEE (reference sequence). The CDR3 is made up of 16 amino acids. The V end was cut by 3 bases, the J end by 0 bases, with 12 bases between. The CDR3 loop is CASSYRQSANTGELFF. CDR3 bases: TGTGCCAGCAGCTACCGACAGTCAGCGAACACCGGGGAGCTGTTTTTT.

This clone occurred a few times. The V and J genes are TRBV19 and TRBJ1-5; possibly TRBD1 for D (5 bases). The CDR3 is 16 amino acids. The germline V and J ends were trimmed by 1 base and 2 bases, with 12 bases remaining between them. Per the germline V gene, CDR1 is LNHDA and CDR2 is SQIVND (reference sequence). CDR3 sequence reads: CASSIGRGVGNQPQHF. As DNA, the CDR3 is TGTGCCAGTAGTATAGGGCGGGGCGTCGGCAATCAGCCCCAGCATTTT.

This clone was observed a handful of times. The chain uses TRBV29-1 and TRBJ2-5; unclear D gene. The CDR3 contains 10 residues. Germline CDR1 reads SQVTM; CDR2 reads ANQGSEA. V was cut by 4 bases and J by 1 base, with 1 base left in between. CDR3 sequence reads: CSVAQETQYF. CDR3 coding DNA: TGCAGCGTTGCCCAAGAGACCCAGTACTTC.

The V call is TRBV29-1, the J call TRBJ2-3, with TRBD1 identical over 10 bases. Trimming removed 2 bases from V and 3 bases from J; junction bases left unmatched: 5. This CDR3 is 15 amino acids long. Germline V gene data show CDR1 as SQVTM and CDR2 as ANQGSEA. CDR3 bases: TGCAGCGTTGAACTCCGGGACAGGGGTACAGATACGCAGTATTTT. Translating it yields CSVELRDRGTDTQYF.

A single count supports this clone. V gene TRBV18 combines with J gene TRBJ1-1; 9 nucleotides align to TRBD1. Germline V gives CDR1 KGHSH, CDR2 LQKENI. The CDR3 has 14 amino acids. V was pared by 5 bases and J by 7 bases, with 8 bases of the junction left unmatched. This CDR3 reads CASSAQGAGSEAFF. CDR3 bases: TGTGCCAGCTCAGCACAGGGGGCCGGGAGTGAAGCTTTCTTT.

The V call is TRBV5-4, the J call TRBJ1-2; D is unclear. Germline V gene sequence: CDR1 SGHNT, CDR2 YYREEE (reference sequence). V was pared by 3 bases and J by 4 bases, with 4 bases between. The CDR3 is 11 residues long. The CDR3 DNA is TGTGCCAGCAGCTCTCTCTATGGCTACACCTTC. It specifies CASSSLYGYTF.

The rearrangement joins TRBV4-1 to TRBJ2-1; D possibly matches TRBD1 or TRBD2 (5 bases each). The germline V gene has CDR1 MGHRA and CDR2 YSYEKL. The V gene lost 5 bases and the J gene lost 2 bases, with 10 bases spanning the gap. This CDR3 has 14 residues. CDR3 nucleotide sequence: TGCGCCAGCAGCGTTCGGGACGCCTACAATGAGCAGTTCTTC. Its protein product is CASSVRDAYNEQFF.

This clone was seen a handful of times. J is TRBJ1-1 and V is TRBV5-1; D may be TRBD1 (5 bases). V was clipped by 0 bases and J by 7 bases, with 19 bases between them. The CDR3 runs 16 residues. Germline V CDR1 and CDR2: SGHRS, YFSETQ. CDR3: CASSLANMGRRDEAFF. CDR3 sequence (DNA): TGCGCCAGCAGCTTGGCCAATATGGGGCGACGGGATGAAGCTTTCTTT.

V is TRBV6-5 and J is TRBJ2-7; perhaps TRBD2 as D (6 bases). The germline CDR1 and CDR2 sequences are MNHEY and SVGAGI. With 5 bases removed from V and 3 bases from J, the gap between germline ends came to 14 bases. CDR3 size: 14 residues. CDR3 nucleotide sequence: TGTGCCAGCAGTCCTCAGGAGGGGAGCTACGAGCAGTACTTC. This codes for CASSPQEGSYEQYF.

This clone was recorded only once. The chain links TRBV7-9 to TRBJ1-1, with D possibly TRBD1 on 6 matching bases. Trimming stripped 2 bases from V and 8 bases from J, with 12 bases between. Germline V gene data show CDR1 as SEHNR and CDR2 as FQNEAQ (reference sequence). This CDR3 spans 13 amino acids. In DNA, the CDR3 is TGTGCCAGCAGCTTACTGGGGGGCGAAGAAGCTTTCTTT. Translated: CASSLLGGEEAFF.

The V and J genes are TRBV6-6 and TRBJ2-5; D ambiguous. This CDR3 contains 12 residues. Germline V CDR1 and CDR2: MNHNY, SVGAGI (reference sequence). Trimming cost V 6 bases and J 5 bases, with 10 bases left between them. This CDR3 is CASRAGSETQYF. The CDR3 DNA is TGTGCCAGCAGGGCAGGCTCGGAGACCCAGTACTTC.

The chain has TRBV19 and TRBJ2-7, with TRBD1 matching over 8 bases. Germline-derived CDR1 and CDR2 are LNHDA and SQIVND (reference sequence). The trim removed 11 bases at V and 2 bases at J, leaving 14 bases unmatched. The CDR3 is 15 residues long. The DNA of the CDR3 is TGTGCCCGTCATCGGGGGCGGACAGGGCCCTACGAGCAGTACTTC. The encoded protein is CARHRGRTGPYEQYF.

The genes are TRBV5-4 and TRBJ1-1; 7 bases are a match to TRBD1. CDR1 SGHNT and CDR2 YYREEE come from the germline V gene (reference sequence). This CDR3 region has 13 residues. V dropped 4 bases and J dropped 5; count of bases not matched to a gene: 5. The CDR3 spells CASSRQGGTEAFF. CDR3 coding DNA: TGTGCCAGCAGCCGACAGGGCGGAACTGAAGCTTTCTTT.